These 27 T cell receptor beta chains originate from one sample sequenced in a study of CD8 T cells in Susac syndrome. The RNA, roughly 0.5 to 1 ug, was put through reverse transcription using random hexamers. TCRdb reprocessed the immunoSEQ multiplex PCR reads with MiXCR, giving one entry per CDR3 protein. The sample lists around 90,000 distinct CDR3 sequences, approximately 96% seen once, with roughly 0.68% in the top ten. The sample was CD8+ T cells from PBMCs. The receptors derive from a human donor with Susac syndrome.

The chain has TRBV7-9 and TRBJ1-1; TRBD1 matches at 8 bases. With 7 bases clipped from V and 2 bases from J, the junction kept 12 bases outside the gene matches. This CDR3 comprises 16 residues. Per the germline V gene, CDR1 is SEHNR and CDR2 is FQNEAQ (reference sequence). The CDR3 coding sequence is TGTGCCAGCATCAGGGACAGGAGAGGCCCCAACACTGAAGCTTTCTTT. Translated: CASIRDRRGPNTEAFF. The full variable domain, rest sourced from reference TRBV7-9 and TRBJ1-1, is DTGVSQNPRHKITKRGQNVTFRCDPISEHNRLYWYRQTLGQGPEFLTYFQNEAQLEKSRLLSDRFSAERPKGSFSTLEIQRTEQGDSAMYLCASIRDRRGPNTEAFFGQGTRLTVV.

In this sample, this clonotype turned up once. The DNA for the CDR3 is TGTGCCAGCAGCTTAACACCTAGCGGGGTAGAGACCCAGTACTTC. It is translated as CASSLTPSGVETQYF. This chain joins TRBV7-3 and TRBJ2-5; the match to TRBD2 covers 9 bases. The V gene end was trimmed by 0 bases and the J gene end by 4 bases; junction bases not matched to a gene: 3. CDR3 length: 15 amino acids. Per germline, CDR1 SGHTA and CDR2 FQGTGA.

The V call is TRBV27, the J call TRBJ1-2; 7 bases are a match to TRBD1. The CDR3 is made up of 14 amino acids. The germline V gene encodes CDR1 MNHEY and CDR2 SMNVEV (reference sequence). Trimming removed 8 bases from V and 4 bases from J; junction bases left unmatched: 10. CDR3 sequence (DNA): TGTGCCAGCCGTAAAACCGGGACAGTCTATGGCTACACCTTC. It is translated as CASRKTGTVYGYTF.

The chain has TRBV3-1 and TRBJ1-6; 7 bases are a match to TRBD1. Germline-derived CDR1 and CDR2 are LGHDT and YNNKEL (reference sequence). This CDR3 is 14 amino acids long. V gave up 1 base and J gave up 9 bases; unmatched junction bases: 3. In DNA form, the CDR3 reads TGTGCCAGCAGCCAAGGCAGGGGGGGTTCACCCCTCCACTTT. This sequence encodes CASSQGRGGSPLHF. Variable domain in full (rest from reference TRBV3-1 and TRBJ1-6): DTAVSQTPKYLVTQMGNDKSIKCEQNLGHDTMYWYKQDSKKFLKIMFSYNNKELIINETVPNRFSPKSPDKAHLNLHINSLELGDSAVYFCASSQGRGGSPLHFGNGTRLTVT.

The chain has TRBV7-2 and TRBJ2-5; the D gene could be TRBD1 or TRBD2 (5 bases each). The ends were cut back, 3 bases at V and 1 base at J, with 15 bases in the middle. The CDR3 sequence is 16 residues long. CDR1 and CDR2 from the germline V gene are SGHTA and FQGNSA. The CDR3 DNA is TGTGCCAGCAGCTTTCTACCGGGACGGGTCCAAGAGACCCAGTACTTC. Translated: CASSFLPGRVQETQYF. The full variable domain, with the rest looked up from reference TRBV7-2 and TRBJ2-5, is GAGVSQSPSNKVTEKGKDVELRCDPISGHTALYWYRQSLGQGLEFLIYFQGNSAPDKSGLPSDRFSAERTGGSVSTLTIQRTQQEDSAVYLCASSFLPGRVQETQYFGPGTRLLVL.

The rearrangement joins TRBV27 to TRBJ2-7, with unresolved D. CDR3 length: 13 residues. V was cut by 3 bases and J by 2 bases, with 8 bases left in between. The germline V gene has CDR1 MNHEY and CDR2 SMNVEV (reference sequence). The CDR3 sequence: CASSLAVTYEQYF. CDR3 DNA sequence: TGTGCCAGCAGTTTGGCGGTGACCTACGAGCAGTACTTC.

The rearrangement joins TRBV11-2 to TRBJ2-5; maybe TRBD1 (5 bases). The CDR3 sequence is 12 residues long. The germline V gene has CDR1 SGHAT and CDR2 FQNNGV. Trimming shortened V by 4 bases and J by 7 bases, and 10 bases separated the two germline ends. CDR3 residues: CASSSRQLTQYF. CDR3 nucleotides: TGTGCCAGCAGCTCCAGACAGTTGACCCAGTACTTC.

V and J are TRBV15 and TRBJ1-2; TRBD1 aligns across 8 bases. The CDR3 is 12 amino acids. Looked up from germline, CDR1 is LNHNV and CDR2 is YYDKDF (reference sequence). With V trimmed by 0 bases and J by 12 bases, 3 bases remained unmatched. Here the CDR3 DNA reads TGTGCCACCAGCAGAGATGAGACAGGGGACACCTTC. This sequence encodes CATSRDETGDTF.

In DNA, the CDR3 is TGTGCCTGGAGTGTAGGGTGGAACTTTAACTATGGCTACACCTTC. Translation gives CAWSVGWNFNYGYTF. V and J are TRBV30 and TRBJ1-2; D remains unclear. The CDR3 has 15 residues. Germline assignment: CDR1 GTSNPN and CDR2 SVGIG (reference sequence). The ends were cut back, 0 bases at V and 1 base at J, with 12 bases in the middle.

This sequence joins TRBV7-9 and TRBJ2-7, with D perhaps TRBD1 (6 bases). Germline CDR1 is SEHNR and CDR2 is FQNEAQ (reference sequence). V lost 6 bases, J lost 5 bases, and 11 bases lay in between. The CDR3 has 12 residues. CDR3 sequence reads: CASSNGQNEQYF. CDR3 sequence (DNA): TGTGCCAGCAGTAACGGACAGAACGAGCAGTACTTC.

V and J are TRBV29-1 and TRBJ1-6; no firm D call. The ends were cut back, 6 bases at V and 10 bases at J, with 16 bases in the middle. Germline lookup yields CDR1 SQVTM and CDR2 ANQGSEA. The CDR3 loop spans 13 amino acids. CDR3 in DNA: TGCAGCGTACAAAATGGGTTCGGCTCACCCCTCCACTTT. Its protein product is CSVQNGFGSPLHF.

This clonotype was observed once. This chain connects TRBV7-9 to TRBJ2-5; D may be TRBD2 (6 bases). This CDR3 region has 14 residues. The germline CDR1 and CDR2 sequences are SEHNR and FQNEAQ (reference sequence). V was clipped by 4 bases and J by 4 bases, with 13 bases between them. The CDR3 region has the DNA TGTGCCAGCAGCTCCCCGACTAGTAGAGAGACCCAGTACTTC. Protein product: CASSSPTSRETQYF.

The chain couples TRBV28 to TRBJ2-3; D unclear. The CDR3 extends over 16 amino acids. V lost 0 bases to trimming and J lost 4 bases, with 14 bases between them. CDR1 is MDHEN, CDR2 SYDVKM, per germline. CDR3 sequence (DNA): TGTGCCAGCAGTTTATGGGACGCCTTTACCGCAGATACGCAGTATTTT. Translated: CASSLWDAFTADTQYF.

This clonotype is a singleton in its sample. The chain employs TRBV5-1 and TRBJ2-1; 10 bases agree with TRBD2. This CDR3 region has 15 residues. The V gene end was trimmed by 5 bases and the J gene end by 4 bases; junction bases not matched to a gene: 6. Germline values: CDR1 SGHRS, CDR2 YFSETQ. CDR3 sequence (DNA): TGCGCCAGCAGGAGGAAGACTAGCGGGTACAATGAGCAGTTCTTC. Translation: CASRRKTSGYNEQFF.

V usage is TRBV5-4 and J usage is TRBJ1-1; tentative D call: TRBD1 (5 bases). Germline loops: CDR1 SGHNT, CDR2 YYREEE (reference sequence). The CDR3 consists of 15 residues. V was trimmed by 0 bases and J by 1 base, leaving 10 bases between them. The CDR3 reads CASSLEWGTNTEAFF. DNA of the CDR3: TGTGCCAGCAGCTTGGAGTGGGGGACGAACACTGAAGCTTTCTTT.

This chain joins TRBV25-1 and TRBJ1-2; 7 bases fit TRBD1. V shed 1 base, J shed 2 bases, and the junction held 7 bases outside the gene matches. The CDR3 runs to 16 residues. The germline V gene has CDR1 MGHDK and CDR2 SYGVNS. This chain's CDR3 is CASSESGDRRNYGYTF. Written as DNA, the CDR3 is TGTGCCAGCAGTGAATCCGGGGACAGAAGAAACTATGGCTACACCTTC.

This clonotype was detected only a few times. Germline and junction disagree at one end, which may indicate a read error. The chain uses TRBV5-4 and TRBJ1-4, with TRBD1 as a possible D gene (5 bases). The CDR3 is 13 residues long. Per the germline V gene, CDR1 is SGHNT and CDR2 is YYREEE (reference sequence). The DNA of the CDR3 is TGTGCTAGCAGCTTGTGGGGGGGTGAAAAACTGTTTTTT. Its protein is CASSLWGGEKLFF.

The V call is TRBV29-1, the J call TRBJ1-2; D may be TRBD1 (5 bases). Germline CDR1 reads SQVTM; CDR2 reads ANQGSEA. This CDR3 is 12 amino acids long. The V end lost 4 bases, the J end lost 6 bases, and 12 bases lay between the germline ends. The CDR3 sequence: CSVVKQEDGYTF. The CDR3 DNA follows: TGCAGCGTTGTAAAACAGGAGGATGGCTACACCTTC. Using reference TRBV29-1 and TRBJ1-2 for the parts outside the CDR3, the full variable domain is SAVISQKPSRDICQRGTSLTIQCQVDSQVTMMFWYRQQPGQSLTLIATANQGSEATYESGFVIDKFPISRPNLTFSTLTVSNMSPEDSSIYLCSVVKQEDGYTFGSGTRLTVV.

This CDR3 reads CASSENTGGAFYNEQFF. Written as DNA, the CDR3 is TGTGCCAGCAGTGAAAACACAGGGGGCGCATTCTACAATGAGCAGTTCTTC. The V and J genes are TRBV25-1 and TRBJ2-1, with 9 bases identical to TRBD1. The CDR3 covers 17 residues. CDR1 is MGHDK and CDR2 is SYGVNS in the germline V gene. Trimming removed 2 bases from V and 3 bases from J; junction bases left unmatched: 8.

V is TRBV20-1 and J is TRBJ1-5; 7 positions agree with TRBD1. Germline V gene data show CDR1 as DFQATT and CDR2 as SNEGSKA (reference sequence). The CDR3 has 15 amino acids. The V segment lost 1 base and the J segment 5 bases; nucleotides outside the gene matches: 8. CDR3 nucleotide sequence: TGCAGTGCTAGAGGGCAAGGGGGCTTGGATCAGCCCCAGCATTTT. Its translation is CSARGQGGLDQPQHF.

DNA of the CDR3: TGTGCCAGCAGCGCCCCGGGACAGTTACGCGGTGAGCAGTTCTTC. As protein: CASSAPGQLRGEQFF. The rearrangement joins TRBV9 to TRBJ2-1, with 7 bases aligning to TRBD1. The V segment lost 3 bases and the J segment 9 bases; nucleotides outside the gene matches: 12. The CDR3 totals 15 residues. CDR1 SGDLS and CDR2 YYNGEE come from the germline V gene. Based on the CDR3 plus reference TRBV9 and TRBJ2-1, the full variable domain is DSGVTQTPKHLITATGQRVTLRCSPRSGDLSVYWYQQSLDQGLQFLIQYYNGEERAKGNILERFSAQQFPDLHSELNLSSLELGDSALYFCASSAPGQLRGEQFFGPGTRLTVL.

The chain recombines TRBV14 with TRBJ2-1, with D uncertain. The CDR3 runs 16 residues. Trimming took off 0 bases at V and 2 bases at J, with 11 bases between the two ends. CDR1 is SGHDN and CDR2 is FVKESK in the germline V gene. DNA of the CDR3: TGTGCCAGCAGCCAAGATCGGGCTCCGGCCTACAATGAGCAGTTCTTC. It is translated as CASSQDRAPAYNEQFF.

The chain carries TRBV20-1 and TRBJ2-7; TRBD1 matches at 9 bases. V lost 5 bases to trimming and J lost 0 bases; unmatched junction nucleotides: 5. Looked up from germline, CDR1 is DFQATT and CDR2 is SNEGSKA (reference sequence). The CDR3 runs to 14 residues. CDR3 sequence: CSAWDRDASYEQYF. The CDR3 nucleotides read TGCAGTGCTTGGGACAGGGACGCCTCCTACGAGCAGTACTTC.

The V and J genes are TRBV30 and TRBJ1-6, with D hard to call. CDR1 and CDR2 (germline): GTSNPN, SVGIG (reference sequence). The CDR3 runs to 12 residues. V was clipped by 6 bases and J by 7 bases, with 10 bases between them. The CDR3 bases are TGTGCCTGTACTTTCAGGAATTCACCCCTCCACTTT. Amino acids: CACTFRNSPLHF.

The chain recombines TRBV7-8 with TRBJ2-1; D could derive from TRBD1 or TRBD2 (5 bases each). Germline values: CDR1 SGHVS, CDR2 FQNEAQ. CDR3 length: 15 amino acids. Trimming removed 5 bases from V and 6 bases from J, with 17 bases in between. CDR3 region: CASSPQTGQSNEQFF. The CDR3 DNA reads TGTGCCAGCAGCCCCCAAACGGGGCAGAGCAATGAGCAGTTCTTC.

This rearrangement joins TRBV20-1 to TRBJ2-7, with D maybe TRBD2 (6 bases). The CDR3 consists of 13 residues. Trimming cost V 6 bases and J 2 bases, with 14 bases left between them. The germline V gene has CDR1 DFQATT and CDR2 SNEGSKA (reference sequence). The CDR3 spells CSAGGLGAYEQYF. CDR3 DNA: TGCAGTGCGGGAGGCCTAGGAGCCTACGAGCAGTACTTC.

The CDR3 DNA follows: TGTGCCAGCAAACAGACGACAGGGGAAGAGACCCAGTACTTC. The encoded protein is CASKQTTGEETQYF. This chain uses TRBV2 with TRBJ2-5; 8 bases agree with TRBD1. CDR1 is SNHLY, CDR2 FYNNEI, per germline. The junction had 7 bases not matched to a gene; V was cut back by 7 bases and J by 3 bases. The CDR3 covers 14 residues.